The rows below give T cell receptor beta chains drawn from one sample of a study of T cell changes during pregnancy in multiple sclerosis. Only in-frame clones appear in the TCRdb table, and some are missing; sequencing was by immunoSEQ multiplex PCR. The table lists 65,000 or so clones, about 92% of them singletons, with 2% to 2.5% in the top ten. Sequenced here: peripheral blood, sampled in the second trimester of pregnancy. These TCRs come from a female donor in good health, enrolled as a control in a pregnancy study. CDR3s leave out the opening cysteine and the closing phenylalanine or tryptophan.

TRBV27	TRBJ2-7	ASSFGYEQY
TRBV29-1	TRBJ1-2	SVDSRDRGKGYT
TRBV5-5	TRBJ1-5	ASSWTGDQPQH
TRBV18	TRBJ1-1	ASSPEIWKGQKGNTEAF
TRBV6-4	TRBJ2-6	ASSPAHSGANVLT
TRBV27	TRBJ2-5	ASSFLSGIETQY
TRBV27	TRBJ1-2	ASSLARSYGYT
TRBV7-2	TRBJ2-7	ASSVTGGGRYEQY
TRBV6-5	TRBJ1-1	ASSYSTAPPGTEAF
TRBV2	TRBJ1-2	ASSGGQGYT
TRBV5-1	TRBJ2-3	ATRGAGGPTDTQY